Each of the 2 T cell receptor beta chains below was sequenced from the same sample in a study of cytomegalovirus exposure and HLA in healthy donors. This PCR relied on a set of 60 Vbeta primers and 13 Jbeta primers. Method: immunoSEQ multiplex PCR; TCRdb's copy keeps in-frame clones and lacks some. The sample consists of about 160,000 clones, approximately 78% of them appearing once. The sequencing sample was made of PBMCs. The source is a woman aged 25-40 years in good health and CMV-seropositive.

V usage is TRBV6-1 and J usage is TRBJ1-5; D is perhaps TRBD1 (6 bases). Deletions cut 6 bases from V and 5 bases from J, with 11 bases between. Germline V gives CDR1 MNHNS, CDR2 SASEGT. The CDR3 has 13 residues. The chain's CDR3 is CASRTGLHQPQHF. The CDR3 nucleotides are TGTGCCAGCAGGACAGGCTTGCATCAGCCCCAGCATTTT.

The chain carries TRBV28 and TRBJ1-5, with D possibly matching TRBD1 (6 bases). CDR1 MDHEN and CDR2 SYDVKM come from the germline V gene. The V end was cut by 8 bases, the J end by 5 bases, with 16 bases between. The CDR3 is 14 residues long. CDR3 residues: CASHPGGGYQPQHF. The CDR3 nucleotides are TGTGCCAGCCACCCGGGGGGGGGCTATCAGCCCCAGCATTTT.